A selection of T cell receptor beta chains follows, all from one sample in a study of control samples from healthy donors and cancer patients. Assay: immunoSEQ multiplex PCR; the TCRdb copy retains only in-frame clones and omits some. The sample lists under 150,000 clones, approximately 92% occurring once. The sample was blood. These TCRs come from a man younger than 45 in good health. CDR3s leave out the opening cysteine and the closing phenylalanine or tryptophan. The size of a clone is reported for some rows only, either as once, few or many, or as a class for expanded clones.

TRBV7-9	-	ASSLAGGNYGYT
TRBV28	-	ASSPGYNSPLH
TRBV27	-	ASSLGAEVEIEQF
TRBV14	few	ASSPRRGSGYT
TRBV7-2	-	ASSLEVDEQF
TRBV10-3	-	AISEGQGVVGELF
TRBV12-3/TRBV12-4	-	AIPTGGENGYT
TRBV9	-	ASSVGVGLAGYEQY
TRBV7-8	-	ASSEGRQGRGYT
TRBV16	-	ASSRKFQPLTGTGGVNYGYT
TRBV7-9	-	ASSLGQGSVGGYT
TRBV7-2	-	ASSLVGRDGTDTQY
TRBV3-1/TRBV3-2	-	ASSRARGQPQH
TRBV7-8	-	ASSLARGGSVEQF
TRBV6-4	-	ASSVVLRVGLRGNQPQH
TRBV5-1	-	ASSLVEFGSYEQY
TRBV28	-	ASCTPGVSYGYT
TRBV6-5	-	ASAASLSGRETQY
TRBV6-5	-	ASSSPGTGNTEAF
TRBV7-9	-	ASSFGTGDYGYT
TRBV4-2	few	ASTPSTSGSYEQY
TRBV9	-	ASSPQSGWGEKLF
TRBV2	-	ASILAGDEQF
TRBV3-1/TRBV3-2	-	ASSQLFPGLAEETQY
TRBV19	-	ASSIRGQGFNQPQH
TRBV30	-	AWNFGSSGRETQY
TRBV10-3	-	AISVLAGIETQY